These T cell receptor beta chains were read from a single sample in a study of beta chain features in type 1 diabetes. The data were produced by immunoSEQ multiplex PCR, yet TCRdb's version contains in-frame clones alone and is incomplete. The sample records 140,000 to 150,000 clones, nearly 50% being singletons. Sequencing was carried out using Tregs from blood. The receptors originated from a man between 18 and 35 years old in good health. The CDR3 runs from the conserved cysteine through the conserved F or W. A D gene is named only where the DNA matches it firmly. Size values are once, few and many counts, or a class for expanded clones, and some rows have none.

>.|TRBV18|TRBJ2-1|TRBD2
CASSPGLADYNEQFF
TGTGCCAGCTCACCCGGACTAGCGGATTACAATGAGCAGTTCTTC
>.|TRBV9|TRBJ1-1|TRBD1
CASSGTGDLNTEAFF
TGTGCCAGCAGCGGGACAGGGGATTTGAACACTGAAGCTTTCTTT
>.|TRBV7-2|TRBJ1-1|.
CASSLKRTEAFF
TGTGCCAGCAGCTTAAAGAGGACTGAAGCTTTCTTT
>.|TRBV20-1|TRBJ2-7|.
CSAPSSYEQYF
TGCAGTGCTCCATCCTCCTACGAGCAGTACTTC
>few|TRBV28|TRBJ2-7|TRBD1
CASSAGQGIPYEQYF
TGTGCCAGCAGTGCGGGACAGGGGATTCCCTACGAGCAGTACTTC
>.|TRBV7-8|TRBJ1-5|TRBD1
CASSSDPTGLSGQPQHF
TGTGCCAGCAGCTCCGACCCGACAGGGTTGAGTGGTCAGCCCCAGCATTTT
>.|TRBV28|TRBJ2-7|.
CASSLRSGLTYEQYF
TGTGCCAGCAGTTTACGATCGGGGTTAACCTACGAGCAGTACTTC
>few|TRBV27|TRBJ1-2|.
CASSHWDGTRDVYGYTF
TGTGCCAGCAGCCATTGGGATGGTACCAGGGATGTCTATGGCTACACCTTC
>.|TRBV7-9|TRBJ1-4|.
CASSFGMGGTNEKLFF
TGTGCCAGCAGCTTCGGGATGGGAGGGACTAATGAAAAACTGTTTTTT
>few|TRBV11-2|TRBJ2-5|.
CASSSGLQETQYF
TGTGCCAGCAGCTCGGGACTCCAAGAGACCCAGTACTTC
>few|TRBV11-2|TRBJ1-6|TRBD1
CASSFQGEGSPLHF
TGTGCCAGCAGCTTTCAGGGGGAAGGATCACCCCTCCACTTT
>.|TRBV7-3|TRBJ2-1|TRBD2
CASSPLAGAGVMQFF
TGTGCCAGCAGCCCATTAGCGGGAGCGGGTGTGATGCAGTTCTTC
>.|TRBV5-1|TRBJ2-1|TRBD1
CASSYDRVSSYNEQFF
TGCGCCAGCAGCTACGACAGGGTTAGCTCCTACAATGAGCAGTTCTTC
>.|TRBV20-1|TRBJ2-7|.
CSGAAHYEQYF
TGCAGTGGAGCAGCGCACTACGAGCAGTACTTC
>few|TRBV7-9|TRBJ2-1|.
CASSTELGEQFF
TGTGCCAGCAGCACTGAACTTGGTGAGCAGTTCTTC
>.|TRBV7-9|TRBJ1-4|.
CASSSDWGVNEKLFF
TGTGCCAGCAGCTCGGACTGGGGGGTTAATGAAAAACTGTTTTTT
>few|TRBV29-1|TRBJ1-3|TRBD1
CSVRQGSGNTIYF
TGCAGCGTCCGACAGGGTTCGGGAAACACCATATATTTT
>once|TRBV10-3|TRBJ2-6|.
CAISDWGSPASSGANVLTF
TGTGCCATCAGTGACTGGGGCAGTCCGGCCTCCTCTGGGGCCAACGTCCTGACTTTC
>.|TRBV18|TRBJ1-1|TRBD1
CASSPGTGATEAFF
TGTGCCAGCTCACCCGGGACAGGGGCCACTGAAGCTTTCTTT
>.|TRBV5-1|TRBJ1-6|.
CASSFLRGNSPLHF
TGCGCCAGCAGCTTCCTCCGAGGAAATTCACCCCTCCACTTT
>.|TRBV4-3|TRBJ2-3|TRBD1
CASSQEARGRRDTQYF
TGCGCCAGCAGCCAAGAGGCCAGGGGGCGCAGAGATACGCAGTATTTT
>.|TRBV5-6|TRBJ1-1|.
CASSLPGGTTEAFF
TGTGCCAGCAGCTTGCCTGGGGGGACCACTGAAGCTTTCTTT
>few|TRBV14|TRBJ1-1|TRBD1
CASSQPRQGVGRTEAFF
TGTGCCAGCAGCCAACCTAGACAGGGGGTGGGACGAACTGAAGCTTTCTTT
>few|TRBV7-8|TRBJ2-3|.
CASSLGIAQRAQYF
TGTGCCAGCAGCTTAGGTATAGCACAGAGGGCGCAGTATTTT
>.|TRBV4-3|TRBJ2-2|TRBD2
CASSQRVLAGYTGELFF
TGCGCCAGCAGCCAACGAGTACTAGCGGGATACACCGGGGAGCTGTTTTTT
>.|TRBV28|TRBJ2-3|TRBD1
CASSPLAWTGVFDTQYF
TGTGCCAGCAGCCCTCTAGCGTGGACAGGGGTTTTTGATACGCAGTATTTT
>.|TRBV5-8|TRBJ2-3|.
CASSLPGISTDTQYF
TGTGCCAGCAGCTTGCCCGGGATCAGTACAGATACGCAGTATTTT
>.|TRBV4-3|TRBJ1-2|.
CASSRGQGPFYGYTF
TGCGCCAGCAGCCGTGGGCAGGGCCCCTTCTATGGCTACACCTTC
>few|TRBV6-7|TRBJ1-1|.
CASSYSGPGALNTEAFF
TGTGCCAGCAGTTACTCGGGACCAGGGGCCCTGAACACTGAAGCTTTCTTT
>few|TRBV2|TRBJ2-1|.
CASSEKAQRRGEQFF
TGTGCCAGCAGTGAAAAGGCCCAGCGGAGGGGAGAGCAGTTCTTC
>once|TRBV27|TRBJ2-7|TRBD1
CASSLRGNSYEQYF
TGTGCCAGCTCCCTCAGGGGGAACTCCTACGAGCAGTACTTC
>.|TRBV15|TRBJ1-2|.
CATSRDWTAAGYTF
TGTGCCACCAGCAGAGATTGGACAGCGGCGGGCTACACCTTC
>.|TRBV15|TRBJ2-1|.
CATSISGSHNEQFF
TGTGCCACCAGCATTAGCGGAAGCCACAATGAGCAGTTCTTC
>few|TRBV7-8|TRBJ2-7|.
CASSLSYEQYF
TGTGCCAGCAGCCTCTCGTACGAGCAGTACTTC
>.|TRBV14|TRBJ2-1|TRBD2
CASSQDRLAGGTNYNEQFF
TGTGCCAGCAGCCAAGATAGGCTAGCGGGAGGAACTAACTACAATGAGCAGTTCTTC
>few|TRBV11-2|TRBJ2-4|.
CASSPQGWQNIQYF
TGTGCCAGCAGCCCGCAGGGATGGCAAAACATTCAGTACTTC
>.|TRBV7-9|TRBJ1-2|TRBD1
CASSSGQLYGYTF
TGTGCCAGCAGCTCGGGACAGCTCTATGGCTACACCTTC
>.|TRBV9|TRBJ2-5|TRBD2
CASSVTSGGAGETQYF
TGTGCCAGCAGCGTAACTAGCGGGGGGGCGGGGGAGACCCAGTACTTC
>.|TRBV5-4|TRBJ2-1|.
CASSQRLRHEQFF
TGTGCCAGCAGCCAGAGACTCCGCCATGAGCAGTTCTTC
>.|TRBV19|TRBJ2-7|TRBD1
CASRLGTGGSYEQYF
TGTGCCAGTAGGTTGGGGACAGGGGGGTCCTACGAGCAGTACTTC
>.|TRBV10-3|TRBJ1-2|TRBD1
CAISDRDRNSNYGYTF
TGTGCCATCAGTGATCGGGACAGAAATTCTAACTATGGCTACACCTTC
>.|TRBV11-1|TRBJ1-2|.
CASSFRGYGYTF
TGTGCCAGCAGCTTTCGGGGTTATGGCTACACCTTC
>few|TRBV7-9|TRBJ2-1|.
CASSFRLRGNYNEQFF
TGTGCCAGCTCCTTTCGACTCCGAGGGAACTACAATGAGCAGTTCTTC
>.|TRBV30|TRBJ2-7|.
CAWSGVMVGPYEQYF
TGTGCCTGGAGCGGGGTCATGGTGGGTCCCTACGAGCAGTACTTC
>.|TRBV5-1|TRBJ2-7|.
CASSLGPGIYEQYF
TGCGCCAGCAGCTTGGGACCGGGTATCTACGAGCAGTACTTC
>.|TRBV19|TRBJ1-1|.
CASHTGLGHTEAFF
TGTGCCAGTCATACAGGGTTGGGTCACACTGAAGCCTTCTTT
>.|TRBV18|TRBJ2-3|.
CASSPAGDTQYF
TGTGCCAGCTCACCCGCGGGAGATACGCAGTATTTT
>few|TRBV5-1|TRBJ1-1|.
CASSLEGGFRNTEAFF
TGCGCCAGCAGCTTGGAGGGAGGTTTTAGGAACACTGAAGCTTTCTTT
>.|TRBV5-1|TRBJ2-3|.
CASSLSGGTVADTQYF
TGCGCCAGCAGCTTGTCTGGCGGGACGGTGGCAGATACGCAGTATTTT
>.|TRBV7-3|TRBJ1-1|.
CASSLNRGGEAFF
TGTGCCAGCAGCTTAAATCGGGGGGGTGAAGCTTTCTTT
>.|TRBV29-1|TRBJ1-5|.
CSVEEEGGLLHSNQPQHF
TGCAGCGTTGAAGAAGAGGGTGGACTACTCCATAGCAATCAGCCCCAGCATTTT
>few|TRBV11-2|TRBJ2-3|.
CASSSTSGDTQYF
TGTGCCAGCAGCTCGACTAGTGGAGATACGCAGTATTTT
>few|TRBV19|TRBJ1-2|.
CASTPQAGLYGYTF
TGTGCCAGTACCCCCCAGGCAGGGTTGTATGGCTACACCTTC
>.|TRBV7-8|TRBJ2-5|TRBD2
CASSPRTSGRGYF
TGTGCCAGCAGCCCCCGGACTAGCGGGAGGGGGTACTTC
>.|TRBV27|TRBJ2-1|TRBD2
CASSLSGQRPGLARLF
TGTGCCAGCAGTTTATCAGGACAGAGACCGGGACTAGCACGACTCTTC
>.|TRBV19|TRBJ2-1|TRBD2
CASRGASGKNNEQFF
TGTGCCAGTAGGGGAGCTAGCGGGAAAAACAATGAGCAGTTCTTC
>few|TRBV7-9|TRBJ2-2|.
CASSPIGGADYTGELFF
TGTGCCAGCAGCCCCATCGGGGGAGCGGACTACACCGGGGAGCTGTTTTTT